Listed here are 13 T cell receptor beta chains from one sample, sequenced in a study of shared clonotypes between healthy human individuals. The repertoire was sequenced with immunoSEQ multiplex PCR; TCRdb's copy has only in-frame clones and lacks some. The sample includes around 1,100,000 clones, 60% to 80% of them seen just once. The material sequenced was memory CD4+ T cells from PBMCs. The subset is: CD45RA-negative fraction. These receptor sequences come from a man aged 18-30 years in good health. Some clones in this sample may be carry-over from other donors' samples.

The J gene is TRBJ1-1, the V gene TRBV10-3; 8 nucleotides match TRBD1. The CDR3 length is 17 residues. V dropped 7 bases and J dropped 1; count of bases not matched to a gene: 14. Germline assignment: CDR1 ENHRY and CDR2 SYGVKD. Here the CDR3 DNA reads TGTGCCATCAATCCCCGGGACAGGAGGTCCCAGAACACTGAAGCTTTCTTT. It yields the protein CAINPRDRRSQNTEAFF.

The DNA of the CDR3 is TGTGCCAGCAGTTCACCCCGCCGGGACAGAGGCGAAAAACTGTTTTTT. Amino acid sequence: CASSSPRRDRGEKLFF. This chain links TRBV27 with TRBJ1-4; 7 bases match TRBD1. Per germline, CDR1 MNHEY and CDR2 SMNVEV (reference sequence). The CDR3 covers 16 residues. After removal of 4 bases from V and 8 bases from J, the junction contained 13 bases not matched to a gene.

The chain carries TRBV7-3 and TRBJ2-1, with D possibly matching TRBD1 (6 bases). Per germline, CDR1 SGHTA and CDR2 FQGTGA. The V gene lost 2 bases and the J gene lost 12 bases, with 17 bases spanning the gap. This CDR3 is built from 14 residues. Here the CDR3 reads CASSLGDNPTGQFF. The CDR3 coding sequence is TGTGCCAGCAGCTTAGGGGACAACCCGACAGGGCAGTTCTTC.

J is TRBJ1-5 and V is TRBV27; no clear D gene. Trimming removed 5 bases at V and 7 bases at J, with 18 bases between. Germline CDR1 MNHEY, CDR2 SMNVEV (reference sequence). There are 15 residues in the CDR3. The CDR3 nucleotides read TGTGCCAGCAGTAAATTGACACCCGTGGGGCAGCCCCAGCATTTT. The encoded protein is CASSKLTPVGQPQHF.

DNA for the CDR3: TGTGCCAGCAGCGCGACGGACTTATACAATGAGCAGTTCTTC. Encoded protein: CASSATDLYNEQFF. This rearrangement joins TRBV7-2 to TRBJ2-1; D may be TRBD2 (5 bases). Looked up from germline, CDR1 is SGHTA and CDR2 is FQGNSA. The V end was cut by 5 bases, the J end by 4 bases, with 12 bases between. The CDR3 is made up of 14 amino acids.

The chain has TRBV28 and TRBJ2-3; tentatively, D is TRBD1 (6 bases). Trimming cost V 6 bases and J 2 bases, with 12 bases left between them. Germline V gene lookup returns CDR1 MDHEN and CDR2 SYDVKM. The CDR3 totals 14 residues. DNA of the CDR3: TGTGCCAGCAGCGGACAGATATACACAGATACGCAGTATTTT. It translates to CASSGQIYTDTQYF.

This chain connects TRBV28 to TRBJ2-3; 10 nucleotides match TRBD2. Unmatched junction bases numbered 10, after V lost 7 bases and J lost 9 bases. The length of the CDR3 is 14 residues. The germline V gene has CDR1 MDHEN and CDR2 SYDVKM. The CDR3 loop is CASTSSGRQNTQYF. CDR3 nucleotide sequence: TGTGCCAGCACGAGTAGCGGGAGGCAAAACACGCAGTATTTT.

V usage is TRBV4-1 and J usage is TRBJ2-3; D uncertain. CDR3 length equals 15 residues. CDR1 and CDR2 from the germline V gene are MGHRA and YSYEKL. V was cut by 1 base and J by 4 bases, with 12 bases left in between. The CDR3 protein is CASSQAPIGADTQYF. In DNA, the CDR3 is TGCGCCAGCAGCCAAGCCCCAATTGGGGCAGATACGCAGTATTTT.

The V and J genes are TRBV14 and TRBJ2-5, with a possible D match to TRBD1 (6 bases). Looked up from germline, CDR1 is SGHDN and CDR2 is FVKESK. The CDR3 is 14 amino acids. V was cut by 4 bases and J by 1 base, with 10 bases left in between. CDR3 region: CASSPRQVQETQYF. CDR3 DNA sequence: TGTGCCAGCAGCCCTCGACAGGTCCAAGAGACCCAGTACTTC.

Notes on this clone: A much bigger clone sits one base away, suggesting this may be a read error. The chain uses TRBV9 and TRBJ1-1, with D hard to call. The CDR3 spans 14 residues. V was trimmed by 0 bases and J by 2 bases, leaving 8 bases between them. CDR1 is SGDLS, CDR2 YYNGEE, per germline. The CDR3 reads CASSVADFNTEAFF. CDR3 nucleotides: TGTGCCAGCAGCGTAGCGGACTTCAACACTGAAGCTTTCTTT.

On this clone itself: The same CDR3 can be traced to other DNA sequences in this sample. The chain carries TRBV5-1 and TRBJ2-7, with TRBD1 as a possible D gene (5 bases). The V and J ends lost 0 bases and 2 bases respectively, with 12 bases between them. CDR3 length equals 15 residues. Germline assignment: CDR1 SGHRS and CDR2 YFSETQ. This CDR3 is CASSLVAGNPYEQYF. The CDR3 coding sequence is TGCGCCAGCAGCTTGGTGGCAGGGAATCCCTACGAGCAGTACTTC.

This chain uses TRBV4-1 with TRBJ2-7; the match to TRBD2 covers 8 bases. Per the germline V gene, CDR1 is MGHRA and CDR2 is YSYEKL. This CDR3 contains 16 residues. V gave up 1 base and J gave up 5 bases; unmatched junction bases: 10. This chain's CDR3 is CASSQAHASGLHEQYF. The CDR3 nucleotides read TGCGCCAGCAGCCAAGCCCACGCTAGCGGGCTCCACGAGCAGTACTTC.

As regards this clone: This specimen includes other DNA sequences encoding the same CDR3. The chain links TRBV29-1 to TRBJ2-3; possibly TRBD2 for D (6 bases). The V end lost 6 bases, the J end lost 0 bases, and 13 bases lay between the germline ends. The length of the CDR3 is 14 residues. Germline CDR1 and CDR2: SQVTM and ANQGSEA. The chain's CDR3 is CSVPRGTSTDTQYF. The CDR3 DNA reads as TGCAGCGTCCCCCGCGGGACTAGCACAGATACGCAGTATTTT.